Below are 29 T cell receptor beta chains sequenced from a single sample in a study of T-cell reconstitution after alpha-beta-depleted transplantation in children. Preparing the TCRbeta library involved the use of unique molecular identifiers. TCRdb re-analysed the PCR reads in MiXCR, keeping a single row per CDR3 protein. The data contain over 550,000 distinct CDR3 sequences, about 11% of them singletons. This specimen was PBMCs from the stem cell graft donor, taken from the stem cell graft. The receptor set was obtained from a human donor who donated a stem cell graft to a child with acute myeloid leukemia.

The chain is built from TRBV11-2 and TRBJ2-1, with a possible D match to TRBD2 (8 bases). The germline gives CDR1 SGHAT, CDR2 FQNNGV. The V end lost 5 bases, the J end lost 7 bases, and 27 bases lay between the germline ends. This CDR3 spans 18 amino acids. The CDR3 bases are TGTGCCAGCAGCCATAGCCCAGGGGGTCTAGCGGGCCCTAATGAGCAGTTCTTC. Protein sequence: CASSHSPGGLAGPNEQFF.

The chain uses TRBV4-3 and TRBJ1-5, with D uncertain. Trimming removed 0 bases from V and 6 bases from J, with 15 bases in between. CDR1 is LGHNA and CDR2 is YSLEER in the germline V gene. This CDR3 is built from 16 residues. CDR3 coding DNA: TGCGCCAGCAGCCAAGATAGTTTACAAGAGGGTCAGCCCCAGCATTTT. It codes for CASSQDSLQEGQPQHF.

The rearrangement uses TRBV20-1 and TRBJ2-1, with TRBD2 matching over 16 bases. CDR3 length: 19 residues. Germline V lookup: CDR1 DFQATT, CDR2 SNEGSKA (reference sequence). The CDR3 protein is CWARDPRGLAGGPHNEQFF. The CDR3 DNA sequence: TGCTGGGCTAGAGATCCCCGGGGACTAGCGGGAGGGCCCCACAATGAGCAGTTCTTC.

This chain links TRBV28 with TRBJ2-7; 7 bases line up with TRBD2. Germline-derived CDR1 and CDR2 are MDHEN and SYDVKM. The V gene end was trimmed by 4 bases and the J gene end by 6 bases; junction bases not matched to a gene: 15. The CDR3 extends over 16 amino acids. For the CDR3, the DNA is TGTGCCAGCAGTTCCCCCGGTCCAGCGGGAAGGGGCGAGCAGTACTTC. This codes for CASSSPGPAGRGEQYF.

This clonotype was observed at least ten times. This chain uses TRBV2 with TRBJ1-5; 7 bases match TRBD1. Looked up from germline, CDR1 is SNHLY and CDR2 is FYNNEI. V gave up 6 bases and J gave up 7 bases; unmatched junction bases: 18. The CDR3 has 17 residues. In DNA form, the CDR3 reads TGTGCCAGCAGCTGGAAGTCGGGGACAGTCATTCGGCAGCCCCAGCATTTT. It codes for CASSWKSGTVIRQPQHF.

CDR3 sequence (DNA): TGTGCCAGCAGCCAAGACCTGATTGGGGTGGGGACTGAAGCTTTCTTT. Its protein is CASSQDLIGVGTEAFF. This chain connects TRBV4-2 to TRBJ1-1; no clear D. The ends were cut back, 0 bases at V and 5 bases at J, with 16 bases in the middle. From germline, CDR1 is LGHNA and CDR2 YNFKEQ. This CDR3 has 16 amino acids.

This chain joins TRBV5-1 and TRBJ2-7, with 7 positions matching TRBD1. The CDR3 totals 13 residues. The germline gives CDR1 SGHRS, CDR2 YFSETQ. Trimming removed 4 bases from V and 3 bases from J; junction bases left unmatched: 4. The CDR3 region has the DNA TGCGCCAGCAGCATCGGACAGGTCTACGAGCAGTACTTC. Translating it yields CASSIGQVYEQYF. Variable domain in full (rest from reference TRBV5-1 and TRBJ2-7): KAGVTQTPRYLIKTRGQQVTLSCSPISGHRSVSWYQQTPGQGLQFLFEYFSETQRNKGNFPGRFSGRQFSNSRSEMNVSTLELGDSALYLCASSIGQVYEQYFGPGTRLTVT.

CDR3 region: CASSPGTAPSYNEQFF. The CDR3, as DNA: TGTGCCAGCAGCCCCGGGACTGCCCCCTCCTACAATGAGCAGTTCTTC. This chain joins TRBV7-3 and TRBJ2-1; TRBD2 is a possible D gene (6 bases). The germline V and J ends were trimmed by 5 bases and 0 bases, with 14 bases remaining between them. CDR3 length: 16 residues. Germline V gene sequence: CDR1 SGHTA, CDR2 FQGTGA. Together with reference TRBV7-3 and TRBJ2-1, the CDR3 gives the full variable domain: GAGVSQTPSNKVTEKGKYVELRCDPISGHTALYWYRQSLGQGPEFLIYFQGTGAADDSGLPNDRFFAVRPEGSVSTLKIQRTERGDSAVYLCASSPGTAPSYNEQFFGPGTRLTVL.

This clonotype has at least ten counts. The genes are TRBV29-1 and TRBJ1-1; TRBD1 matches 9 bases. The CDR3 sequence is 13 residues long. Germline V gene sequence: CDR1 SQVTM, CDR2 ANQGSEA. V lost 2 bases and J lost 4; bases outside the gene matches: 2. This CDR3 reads CSVERQGVTEAFF. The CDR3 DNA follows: TGCAGCGTTGAAAGACAGGGGGTCACTGAAGCTTTCTTT.

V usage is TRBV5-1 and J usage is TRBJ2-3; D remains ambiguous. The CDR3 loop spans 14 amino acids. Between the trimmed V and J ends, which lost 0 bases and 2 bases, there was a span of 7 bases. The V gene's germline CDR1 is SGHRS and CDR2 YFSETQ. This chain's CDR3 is CASSLVQNTDTQYF. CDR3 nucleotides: TGCGCCAGCAGCTTGGTCCAGAACACAGATACGCAGTATTTT.

Here the CDR3 reads CSASAGRASSYNEQFF. CDR3 nucleotides: TGCAGTGCTAGCGCCGGACGCGCCAGCTCCTACAATGAGCAGTTCTTC. This rearrangement joins TRBV20-1 to TRBJ2-1; D gene ambiguous. The CDR3 is 16 amino acids. Trimming pared 3 bases from V and 0 bases from J, leaving 15 bases between. CDR1 and CDR2 from the germline V gene are DFQATT and SNEGSKA (reference sequence).

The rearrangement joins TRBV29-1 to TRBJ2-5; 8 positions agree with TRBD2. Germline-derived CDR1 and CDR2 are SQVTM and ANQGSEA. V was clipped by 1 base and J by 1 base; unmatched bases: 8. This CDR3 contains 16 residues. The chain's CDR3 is CSVEGLREGIQETQYF. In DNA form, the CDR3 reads TGCAGCGTTGAAGGCCTACGGGAGGGGATCCAAGAGACCCAGTACTTC.

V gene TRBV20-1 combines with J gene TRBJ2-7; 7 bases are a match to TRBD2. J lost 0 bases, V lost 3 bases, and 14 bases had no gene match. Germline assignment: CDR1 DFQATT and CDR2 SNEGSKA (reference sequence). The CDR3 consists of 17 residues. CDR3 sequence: CSASLPFWGRDSYEQYF. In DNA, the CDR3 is TGCAGTGCTAGCCTACCCTTTTGGGGGAGGGACTCCTACGAGCAGTACTTC.

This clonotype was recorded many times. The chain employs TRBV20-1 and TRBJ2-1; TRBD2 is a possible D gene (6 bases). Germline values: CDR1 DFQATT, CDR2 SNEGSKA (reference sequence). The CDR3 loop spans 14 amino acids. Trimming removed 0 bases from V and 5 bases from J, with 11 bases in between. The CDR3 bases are TGCAGTGCTAGAGACGGGAGCGTCAACAATGAGCAGTTCTTC. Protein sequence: CSARDGSVNNEQFF.

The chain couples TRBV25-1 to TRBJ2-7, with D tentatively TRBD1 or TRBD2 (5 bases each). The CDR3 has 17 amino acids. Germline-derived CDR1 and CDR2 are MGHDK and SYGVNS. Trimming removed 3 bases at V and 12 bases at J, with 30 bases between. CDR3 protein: CASSDSSGWDPGSDRYF. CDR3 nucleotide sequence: TGTGCCAGCAGTGATTCCTCCGGTTGGGACCCAGGTTCGGATCGGTACTTC.

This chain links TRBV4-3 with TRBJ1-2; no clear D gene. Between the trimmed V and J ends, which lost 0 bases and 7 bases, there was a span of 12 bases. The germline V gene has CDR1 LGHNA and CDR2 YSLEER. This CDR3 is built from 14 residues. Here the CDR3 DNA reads TGCGCCAGCAGCCAAGATGGGGAGTCGGGTGGCTACACCTTC. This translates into CASSQDGESGGYTF.

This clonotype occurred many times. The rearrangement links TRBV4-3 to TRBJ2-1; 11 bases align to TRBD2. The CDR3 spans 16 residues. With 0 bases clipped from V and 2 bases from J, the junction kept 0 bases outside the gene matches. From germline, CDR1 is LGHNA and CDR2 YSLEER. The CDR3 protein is CASSQETSGTYNEQFF. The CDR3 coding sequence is TGCGCCAGCAGCCAAGAGACTAGCGGGACCTACAATGAGCAGTTCTTC.

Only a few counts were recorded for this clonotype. CDR3 DNA: TGCAGTGCTAGAGATCCGGACAGCCACACCGGGGAGCTGTTTTTT. Amino acids: CSARDPDSHTGELFF. The chain combines TRBV20-1 with TRBJ2-2; TRBD1 is a possible D gene (6 bases). Trimming stripped 0 bases from V and 3 bases from J, with 11 bases between. CDR1 and CDR2 (germline): DFQATT, SNEGSKA (reference sequence). The CDR3 is 15 amino acids.

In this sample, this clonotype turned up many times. Here the CDR3 reads CASSATTQGYEAFF. The DNA of the CDR3 is TGCGCCAGCAGCGCGACAACTCAGGGGTATGAAGCTTTCTTT. This chain links TRBV5-1 with TRBJ1-1, with D possibly TRBD1 on 6 matching bases. CDR1 is SGHRS, CDR2 YFSETQ, per germline. The CDR3 sequence is 14 residues long. Trimming pared 4 bases from V and 7 bases from J, leaving 17 bases between.

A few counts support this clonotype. The CDR3 bases are TGTGCCAGCAGCTTAGGGTTGGGGGGGCAAGAGACCCAGTACTTC. The encoded protein is CASSLGLGGQETQYF. This chain links TRBV7-2 with TRBJ2-5, with 7 bases that match TRBD2. Germline values: CDR1 SGHTA, CDR2 FQGNSA. With V trimmed by 1 base and J by 2 bases, 4 bases remained unmatched. The CDR3 covers 15 residues.

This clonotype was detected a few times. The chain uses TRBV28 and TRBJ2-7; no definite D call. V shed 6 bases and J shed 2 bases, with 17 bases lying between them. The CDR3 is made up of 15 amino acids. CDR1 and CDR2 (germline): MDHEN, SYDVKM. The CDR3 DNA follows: TGTGCCAGCAGCGGGCTGGCGTCGAATACCTACGAGCAGTACTTC. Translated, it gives CASSGLASNTYEQYF.

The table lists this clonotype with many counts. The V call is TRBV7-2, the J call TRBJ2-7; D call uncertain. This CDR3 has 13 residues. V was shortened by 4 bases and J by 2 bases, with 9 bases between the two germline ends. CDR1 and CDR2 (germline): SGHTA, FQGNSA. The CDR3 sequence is CASSSRAPYEQYF. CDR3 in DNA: TGTGCCAGCAGCTCTCGGGCACCCTACGAGCAGTACTTC.

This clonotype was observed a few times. The chain's CDR3 is CASSLGDLQGAQYF. CDR3 nucleotide sequence: TGTGCCAGCAGCTTAGGGGACCTGCAGGGGGCCCAGTACTTC. The V call is TRBV7-9, the J call TRBJ2-5, with 7 bases lining up with TRBD1. V gave up 1 base and J gave up 9 bases; unmatched junction bases: 8. The CDR3 is 14 amino acids. Germline CDR1 is SEHNR and CDR2 is FQNEAQ (reference sequence).

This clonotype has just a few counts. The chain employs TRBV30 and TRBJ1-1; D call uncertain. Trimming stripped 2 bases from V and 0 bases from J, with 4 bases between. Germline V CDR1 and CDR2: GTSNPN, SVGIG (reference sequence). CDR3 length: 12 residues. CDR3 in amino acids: CAWSKLNTEAFF. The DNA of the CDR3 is TGTGCCTGGAGTAAGCTGAACACTGAAGCTTTCTTT.

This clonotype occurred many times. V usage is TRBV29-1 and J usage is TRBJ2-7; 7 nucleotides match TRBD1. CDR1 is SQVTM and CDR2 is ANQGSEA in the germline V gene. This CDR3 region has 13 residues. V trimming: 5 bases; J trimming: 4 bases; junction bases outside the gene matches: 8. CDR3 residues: CSVRTGFGYEQYF. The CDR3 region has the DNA TGCAGCGTTAGGACAGGTTTCGGGTACGAGCAGTACTTC.

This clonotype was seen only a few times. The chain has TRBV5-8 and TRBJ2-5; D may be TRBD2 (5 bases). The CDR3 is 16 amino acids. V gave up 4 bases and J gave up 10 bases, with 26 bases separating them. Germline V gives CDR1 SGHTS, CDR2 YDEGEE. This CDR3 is CASSPTTSGRGWDQYF. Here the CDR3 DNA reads TGTGCCAGCAGCCCAACTACTTCTGGACGAGGGTGGGACCAGTACTTC.

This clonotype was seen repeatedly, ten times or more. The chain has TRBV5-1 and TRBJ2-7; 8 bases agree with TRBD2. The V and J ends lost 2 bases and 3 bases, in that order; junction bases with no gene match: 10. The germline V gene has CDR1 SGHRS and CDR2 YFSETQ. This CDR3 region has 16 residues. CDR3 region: CASSFGTRGGIYEQYF. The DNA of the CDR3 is TGCGCCAGCAGCTTTGGGACTAGAGGAGGGATCTACGAGCAGTACTTC.

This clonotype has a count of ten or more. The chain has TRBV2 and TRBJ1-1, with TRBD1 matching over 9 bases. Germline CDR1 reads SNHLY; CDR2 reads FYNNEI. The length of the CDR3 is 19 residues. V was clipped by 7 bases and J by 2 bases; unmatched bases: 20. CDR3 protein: CASKRQGQGMGQANTEAFF. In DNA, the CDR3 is TGTGCCAGCAAGAGACAGGGACAGGGTATGGGGCAGGCAAACACTGAAGCTTTCTTT. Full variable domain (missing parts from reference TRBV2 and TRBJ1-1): EPEVTQTPSHQVTQMGQEVILRCVPISNHLYFYWYRQILGQKVEFLVSFYNNEISEKSEIFDDQFSVERPDGSNFTLKIRSTKLEDSAMYFCASKRQGQGMGQANTEAFFGQGTRLTVV.

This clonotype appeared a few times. The DNA of the CDR3 is TGTGCCAGCAGCCCCCAAGCAGGGAGGGAATATGGCTACACCTTC. It yields the protein CASSPQAGREYGYTF. The gene calls are TRBV9 and TRBJ1-2; the D gene is possibly TRBD1 (5 bases). The germline V and J ends were trimmed by 4 bases and 5 bases, with 18 bases remaining between them. The CDR3 totals 15 residues. Germline lookup yields CDR1 SGDLS and CDR2 YYNGEE.